Each of the 23 T cell receptor beta chains below was sequenced from the same sample in a study of post-analysis software for immune sequencing data. Prepared libraries of TCR beta cDNA carried unique molecular identifiers. TCRdb called the PCR reads again in MiXCR, with one record for every CDR3 protein. The sample yields almost 700,000 distinct CDR3 sequences, around 64% seen once. Overall study results and limits: Roughly 5 TRBV segments occurring more often in patients than controls included TRBV5-6, TRBV5-1 and TRBV20-1.

Their specific antigens are unknown. The material sequenced was blood. These receptors were obtained from a girl aged 2 to 10 with multiple sclerosis.

Worth noting for this clonotype: Mismatch with germline at one junction end may stem from a read error. V usage is TRBV29-1 and J usage is TRBJ2-6; 10 nucleotides agree with TRBD1. The CDR3 has 15 residues. From germline, CDR1 is SQVTM and CDR2 ANQGSEA. CDR3 nucleotides: TGCAGCGTCCGGACAGGGGGAAGCGGGGCCAACGTCCGGACTTTC. It yields the protein CSVRTGGSGANVRTF. The full variable domain, its missing parts supplied by reference TRBV29-1 and TRBJ2-6, is SAVISQKPSRDICQRGTSLTIQCQVDSQVTMMFWYRQQPGQSLTLIATANQGSEATYESGFVIDKFPISRPNLTFSTLTVSNMSPEDSSIYLCSVRTGGSGANVRTFGAGSRLTVL.

The V call is TRBV29-1, the J call TRBJ1-1; D is unclear. The V end lost 1 base, the J end lost 1 base, and 7 bases lay between the germline ends. The CDR3 length is 13 residues. The germline V gene has CDR1 SQVTM and CDR2 ANQGSEA. The CDR3 nucleotides are TGCAGCGTTGAAGTGGGTAGGAACACTGAAGCTTTCTTT. Its protein product is CSVEVGRNTEAFF.

The V and J genes are TRBV29-1 and TRBJ2-1, with unresolved D. Germline loops: CDR1 SQVTM, CDR2 ANQGSEA. This CDR3 has 10 amino acids. Trimming cost V 2 bases and J 7 bases, with 3 bases left between them. This CDR3 is CSVEFNEQFF. CDR3 coding DNA: TGCAGCGTTGAATTTAATGAGCAGTTCTTC.

The rearrangement links TRBV10-3 to TRBJ2-5; TRBD1 matches 11 bases. From germline, CDR1 is ENHRY and CDR2 SYGVKD. The CDR3 is 15 residues long. V was pared by 5 bases and J by 3 bases, with 5 bases of the junction left unmatched. CDR3 DNA: TGTGCCATCAGTTGGACAGGGGGCACCGAAGAGACCCAGTACTTC. Translated, it gives CAISWTGGTEETQYF.

This clonotype has a count of ten or more. J is TRBJ2-1 and V is TRBV29-1, with D unclear. The V gene's germline CDR1 is SQVTM and CDR2 ANQGSEA. Trimming took off 8 bases at V and 9 bases at J, with 14 bases between the two ends. This CDR3 spans 11 amino acids. The CDR3 reads CSHRTGTEQFF. CDR3 nucleotide sequence: TGCAGCCACCGAACGGGTACTGAGCAGTTCTTC.

V gene TRBV7-2 combines with J gene TRBJ2-7; the D gene is possibly TRBD1 (6 bases). The V and J ends lost 4 bases and 4 bases respectively, with 20 bases between them. The CDR3 extends over 16 amino acids. In germline, CDR1 is SGHTA, CDR2 FQGNSA. CDR3 nucleotides: TGTGCCAGCAGCTCCCCTCTCCAAGACAGGCCGTACGAGCAGTACTTC. It translates to CASSSPLQDRPYEQYF.

CDR3 region: CASSLPGGSNYGYTF. In DNA form, the CDR3 reads TGTGCCAGCAGTTTACCAGGGGGCTCAAACTATGGCTACACCTTC. The chain has TRBV12-3 or TRBV12-4 and TRBJ1-2; 8 nucleotides align to TRBD1. Trimming took 2 bases from V and 2 from J; bases not matched to a gene: 4. The CDR3 covers 15 residues.

The CDR3 DNA follows: TGTGCCAGCAGTTACGGTCTAGCGGGATCAAATGAGCAGTTCTTC. This sequence encodes CASSYGLAGSNEQFF. The chain recombines TRBV6-5 with TRBJ2-1; 9 bases are shared with TRBD2. Unmatched junction bases numbered 6, after V lost 2 bases and J lost 7 bases. The CDR3 is 15 amino acids. The germline CDR1 and CDR2 sequences are MNHEY and SVGAGI.

This chain links TRBV12-3 or TRBV12-4 with TRBJ1-6; TRBD1 matches at 7 bases. The V segment lost 6 bases and the J segment 5 bases; nucleotides outside the gene matches: 4. This CDR3 has 14 residues. In DNA, the CDR3 is TGTGCCAGCAGAATGACAGGGAATAATTCACCCCTCCACTTT. This codes for CASRMTGNNSPLHF.

In DNA form, the CDR3 reads TGTGCCAGCAGCTCAATTCAGGGGGACAATGAGCAGTTCTTC. Protein: CASSSIQGDNEQFF. This sequence joins TRBV7-2 and TRBJ2-1; 7 nucleotides match TRBD1. CDR1 is SGHTA, CDR2 FQGNSA, per germline. CDR3 length: 14 residues. The junction had 5 bases not matched to a gene; V was cut back by 4 bases and J by 5 bases.

This rearrangement joins TRBV12-3 or TRBV12-4 to TRBJ2-1; TRBD2 agrees at 9 bases. The CDR3 covers 12 residues. The CDR3 spells CPFCLAGNEQFF. The DNA for the CDR3 is TGTCCCTTTTGCCTAGCGGGAAATGAGCAGTTCTTC.

The sample holds one count of this clonotype. The V call is TRBV5-5, the J call TRBJ2-3; possibly TRBD2 for D (6 bases). The CDR3 spans 15 residues. Trimming cost V 2 bases and J 3 bases, with 13 bases left between them. The V gene's germline CDR1 is SGHKS and CDR2 YYEKEE (reference sequence). In DNA form, the CDR3 reads TGTGCCAGCAGCTTTACTTGGCGGGATACAGATACGCAGTATTTT. Protein: CASSFTWRDTDTQYF.

The chain carries TRBV7-3 and TRBJ2-5; 7 bases fit TRBD2. V shed 1 base, J shed 11 bases, and the junction held 19 bases outside the gene matches. The CDR3 consists of 17 residues. Germline V gene sequence: CDR1 SGHTA, CDR2 FQGTGA. DNA for the CDR3: TGTGCCAGCAGCTTAAACGGACTAGGCCCTCCACCTAGGGAGCAGTACTTC. Translation: CASSLNGLGPPPREQYF.

The rearrangement links TRBV28 to TRBJ2-5, with TRBD2 matching over 7 bases. The V gene end was trimmed by 6 bases and the J gene end by 0 bases; junction bases not matched to a gene: 7. This CDR3 has 15 residues. Germline CDR1 reads MDHEN; CDR2 reads SYDVKM. The chain's CDR3 is CASSTRRGYQETQYF. In DNA form, the CDR3 reads TGTGCCAGCAGCACCCGGCGGGGGTACCAAGAGACCCAGTACTTC.

The V and J genes are TRBV29-1 and TRBJ2-3; 9 bases align to TRBD2. The ends lost 0 bases at V and 5 bases at J; junction bases unmatched: 9. The CDR3 is 16 residues long. Germline CDR1 and CDR2: SQVTM and ANQGSEA. CDR3: CSVEDGGLALLDTQYF. In DNA, the CDR3 is TGCAGCGTTGAAGATGGGGGACTAGCACTTTTAGATACGCAGTATTTT.

This clonotype has a single count. This chain joins TRBV20-1 and TRBJ1-4, with D perhaps matching TRBD1 (5 bases). Trimming took 7 bases from V and 3 from J, leaving 12 bases between them. CDR3 size: 13 residues. Germline V gives CDR1 DFQATT, CDR2 SNEGSKA (reference sequence). The CDR3 sequence is CSVQGEANEKLFF. In nucleotides, the CDR3 is TGCAGTGTTCAAGGGGAGGCTAATGAAAAACTGTTTTTT.

The chain recombines TRBV6-1 with TRBJ2-1, with D perhaps TRBD2 (6 bases). The germline V gene has CDR1 MNHNS and CDR2 SASEGT. Deletions cut 8 bases from V and 8 bases from J, with 19 bases between. The CDR3 runs to 14 residues. CDR3 residues: CASAEGRLRDEQFF. In DNA form, the CDR3 reads TGTGCCAGCGCCGAGGGGAGGCTCCGCGATGAGCAGTTCTTC.

This clonotype was detected a few times. The CDR3 protein is CASSFRAGELWPQHF. The CDR3 nucleotides are TGTGCCAGCAGTTTCCGGGCGGGGGAATTGTGGCCCCAGCATTTT. The chain couples TRBV12-3 or TRBV12-4 to TRBJ1-5; possibly TRBD1 for D (5 bases). The CDR3 spans 15 residues. V lost 3 bases and J 9 bases, leaving 18 bases between the germline ends.

This clonotype was seen a single time. The chain links TRBV9 to TRBJ2-3; TRBD1 might be the D (6 bases). Trimming left V 0 bases short and J 2 bases short, with 13 bases between. Germline V gene data show CDR1 as SGDLS and CDR2 as YYNGEE. The CDR3 is 16 amino acids. The CDR3 DNA sequence: TGTGCCAGCAGCGTAGACCCCACAGGGCACACAGATACGCAGTATTTT. Amino acids: CASSVDPTGHTDTQYF. Full variable domain (outside the CDR3, taken from reference TRBV9 and TRBJ2-3): DSGVTQTPKHLITATGQRVTLRCSPRSGDLSVYWYQQSLDQGLQFLIQYYNGEERAKGNILERFSAQQFPDLHSELNLSSLELGDSALYFCASSVDPTGHTDTQYFGPGTRLTVL.

The sample holds a few counts of this clonotype. The chain recombines TRBV3-1 with TRBJ2-5; the match to TRBD1 covers 7 bases. V lost 4 bases to trimming and J lost 2 bases; unmatched junction nucleotides: 13. The CDR3 has 17 amino acids. The V gene's germline CDR1 is LGHDT and CDR2 YNNKEL (reference sequence). CDR3: CASSPNRDRRFQETQYF. The CDR3 DNA reads TGTGCCAGCAGCCCAAACCGGGACAGAAGATTTCAAGAGACCCAGTACTTC.

J is TRBJ2-7 and V is TRBV30, with D uncertain. CDR1 and CDR2 (germline): GTSNPN, SVGIG (reference sequence). The V end lost 5 bases, the J end lost 4 bases, and 15 bases lay between the germline ends. The CDR3 consists of 13 residues. CDR3 protein: CAWSFRALYEQYF. CDR3 bases: TGTGCCTGGTCCTTTAGAGCCCTTTACGAGCAGTACTTC.

This clonotype was seen more than once but under ten times. This chain links TRBV20-1 with TRBJ2-5, with 7 bases fitting TRBD2. The CDR3 length is 14 residues. The V and J ends lost 3 bases and 4 bases, in that order; junction bases with no gene match: 8. Germline CDR1 reads DFQATT; CDR2 reads SNEGSKA (reference sequence). DNA for the CDR3: TGCAGTGCTAGTGAGGCTAGCGGCCTAGAGACCCAGTACTTC. This codes for CSASEASGLETQYF.

In nucleotides, the CDR3 is TGCAGCGCCCATCGGGGGCCGGGTGAGGGTGAAGCTTTCTTT. Protein product: CSAHRGPGEGEAFF. The rearrangement joins TRBV29-1 to TRBJ1-1; perhaps TRBD1 as D (6 bases). Germline V gives CDR1 SQVTM, CDR2 ANQGSEA. V was trimmed by 7 bases and J by 7 bases, leaving 22 bases between them. This CDR3 has 14 amino acids.